The 18 T cell receptor beta chains in this list originate from one sample, sequenced in a study of regulatory T cells in long-lasting Graves disease. For TCR beta, libraries came from iRepertoire HTBI primers and Arm-PCR of CDR3 regions. TCRdb itself ran the multiplex PCR reads through MiXCR, one entry per CDR3 protein. The repertoire has more than 400,000 distinct CDR3 sequences, 15% to 20% of them found once; the top ten carry about 12%. Documented time point: newly diagnosed GD, antithyroid drugs for less than 3 months. There was RNA extracted from PBMCs, and the TCR library was made from it. These sequences were also reported in another study, on T cells in Graves' hyperthyroidism and ophthalmopathy.

The sequencing here drew on peripheral blood mononuclear cells (PBMCs), taken at new diagnosis, from a patient treated with antithyroid drugs. Receptors originate from a man aged 35-49 years with Graves disease.

This clonotype was seen ten or more times. V usage is TRBV30 and J usage is TRBJ2-7; no reliable D call. Trimming left V 7 bases short and J 1 base short, with 14 bases between. This CDR3 is 13 amino acids long. Germline CDR1 and CDR2: GTSNPN and SVGIG (reference sequence). In DNA form, the CDR3 reads TGTGCCTCGATTAAGTCGGGTTCCTACGAGCAGTACTTC. It is translated as CASIKSGSYEQYF.

The chain recombines TRBV5-8 with TRBJ1-6; 8 bases agree with TRBD1. V lost 0 bases and J lost 7; bases outside the gene matches: 3. Germline-derived CDR1 and CDR2 are SGHTS and YDEGEE. This CDR3 is 15 amino acids long. For the CDR3, the DNA is TGTGCCAGCAGCTTGGGGACAGGGCGCAATTCACCCCTCCACTTT. It yields the protein CASSLGTGRNSPLHF. The whole variable domain, remainder taken from reference TRBV5-8 and TRBJ1-6, is EAGVTQSPTHLIKTRGQQATLRCSPISGHTSVYWYQQALGLGLQFLLWYDEGEERNRGNFPPRFSGRQFPNYSSELNVNALELEDSALYLCASSLGTGRNSPLHFGNGTRLTVT.

This clonotype was picked up many times. The gene calls are TRBV6-2 or TRBV6-3 and TRBJ1-1; 9 bases line up with TRBD1. V shed 2 bases, J shed 6 bases, and the junction held 4 bases outside the gene matches. From germline, CDR1 is MNHEY and CDR2 SVGEGT. CDR3 size: 14 residues. The CDR3 DNA is TGTGCCAGCAGTTACATACAGGGGGCTGCTGAAGCTTTCTTT. Protein: CASSYIQGAAEAFF.

The chain carries TRBV19 and TRBJ2-3; 9 nucleotides line up with TRBD2. The trim removed 5 bases at V and 5 bases at J, leaving 8 bases unmatched. The CDR3 length is 15 residues. The germline gives CDR1 LNHDA, CDR2 SQIVND (reference sequence). DNA of the CDR3: TGTGCCAGTAGTGCCGGCGGCGGGAGGGGAGATACGCAGTATTTT. Protein product: CASSAGGGRGDTQYF.

In its sample, this clonotype was seen a few times. This sequence joins TRBV12-3 or TRBV12-4 and TRBJ2-5; 7 bases match TRBD1. The junction had 6 bases not matched to a gene; V was cut back by 4 bases and J by 4 bases. CDR3 length: 14 residues. Here the CDR3 DNA reads TGTGCCAGCAGTTCAGAGGGACAGTTAGAGACCCAGTACTTC. Its translation: CASSSEGQLETQYF.

This clonotype has a count of ten or more. This rearrangement joins TRBV2 to TRBJ2-7; 10 nucleotides agree with TRBD2. The CDR3 loop spans 15 amino acids. The junction had 14 bases not matched to a gene; V was cut back by 8 bases and J by 7 bases. CDR1 and CDR2 from the germline V gene are SNHLY and FYNNEI. The CDR3 DNA is TGTGCCAGCGGGGTTTCTGGGCTAGCGGGAGAAGAGCAGTACTTC. Translating gives CASGVSGLAGEEQYF.

Comments on this clonotype: A much more abundant neighbour one base away suggests this may be a read error. The chain recombines TRBV30 with TRBJ1-5; D remains ambiguous. CDR1 and CDR2 (germline): GTSNPN, SVGIG (reference sequence). The V end lost 5 bases, the J end lost 5 bases, and 10 bases lay between the germline ends. This CDR3 comprises 12 residues. The CDR3 is CAWGRSYQPQHF. The DNA of the CDR3 is TGTGCCTGGGGCCGGAGCTATCAGCCCCAGCATTTT.

This clonotype was detected many times. The gene calls are TRBV11-3 and TRBJ1-1; unclear D gene. The CDR3 spans 14 residues. V gave up 8 bases and J gave up 5 bases, with 18 bases separating them. Germline V CDR1 and CDR2: SGHNT, YENEEA. CDR3 sequence (DNA): TGTGCCAGCTGCGACCCTCCCAGAGAGACTGAAGCTTTCTTT. Translation: CASCDPPRETEAFF.

This clonotype showed up many times. The chain has TRBV30 and TRBJ2-2; D gene ambiguous. Deletions cut 4 bases from V and 5 bases from J, with 11 bases between. Germline CDR1 GTSNPN, CDR2 SVGIG (reference sequence). The CDR3 totals 13 residues. DNA of the CDR3: TGTGCCTGGACCAGAGGCTTAACCGGGGAGCTGTTTTTT. Amino acid sequence: CAWTRGLTGELFF.

This clonotype was detected only a few times. A much larger clone is a single base away; this may be a read error. Because the CDR3 is missing its conserved closing phenylalanine or tryptophan, this is likely a read error. This chain links TRBV2 with TRBJ2-7, with D unclear. In germline, CDR1 is SNHLY, CDR2 FYNNEI. The CDR3 totals 12 residues. Trimming took off 8 bases at V and 3 bases at J, with 11 bases between the two ends. CDR3 DNA sequence: TGTGCCAGCGGAAGAAATCTCTACGAGCAGTACCTC. This sequence encodes CASGRNLYEQYL.

This clonotype was counted ten times or more. J is TRBJ2-5 and V is TRBV3-1; D is unclear. Trimming took off 0 bases at V and 1 base at J, with 6 bases between the two ends. The CDR3 length is 14 residues. The V gene's germline CDR1 is LGHDT and CDR2 YNNKEL (reference sequence). The CDR3 DNA reads TGTGCCAGCAGCCAAGACCCGGTCCAAGAGACCCAGTACTTC. Its protein product is CASSQDPVQETQYF.

The chain links TRBV20-1 to TRBJ2-7, with unresolved D. Germline CDR1 reads DFQATT; CDR2 reads SNEGSKA (reference sequence). There are 15 residues in the CDR3. Deletions cut 1 base from V and 0 bases from J, with 13 bases between. CDR3 protein: CSARGDWRSSYEQYF. The CDR3 DNA reads TGCAGTGCTAGAGGAGATTGGCGGAGCTCCTACGAGCAGTACTTC.

This clonotype appeared many times. The rearrangement links TRBV28 to TRBJ1-6; no reliable D call. This CDR3 has 18 amino acids. CDR1 MDHEN and CDR2 SYDVKM come from the germline V gene. The V and J ends lost 5 bases and 8 bases respectively, with 25 bases between them. The CDR3 DNA reads TGTGCCAGCAGTCCTTCGAGTGGCTTAGGGTCAATAGATTCACCCCTCCACTTT. This codes for CASSPSSGLGSIDSPLHF.

This clonotype has at least ten counts. A much larger clone differs by one base, so this may be a read error. J is TRBJ2-1 and V is TRBV7-9, with 11 nucleotides matching TRBD2. The CDR3 is 15 residues long. Trimming removed 2 bases from V and 4 bases from J; junction bases left unmatched: 1. Per the germline V gene, CDR1 is SEHNR and CDR2 is FQNEAQ (reference sequence). The CDR3 here is CASSLSSGRYNEQFF. CDR3 in DNA: TGTGCCAGCAGCTTATCTAGCGGGAGGTACAATGAGCAGTTCTTC.

Ten or more counts support this clonotype. V usage is TRBV7-3 and J usage is TRBJ2-5; D could derive from TRBD1 or TRBD2 (5 bases each). CDR1 SGHTA and CDR2 FQGTGA come from the germline V gene. V was shortened by 4 bases and J by 5 bases, with 17 bases between the two germline ends. The CDR3 extends over 15 amino acids. The CDR3 region has the DNA TGTGCCAGCAGCTCACGGGACCGCCGCCCCGAGACCCAGTACTTC. It encodes CASSSRDRRPETQYF.

This clonotype was found many times. V and J are TRBV20-1 and TRBJ2-3, with 8 bases aligning to TRBD2. CDR3 length: 15 amino acids. The V segment lost 3 bases and the J segment 6 bases; nucleotides outside the gene matches: 11. CDR1 is DFQATT, CDR2 SNEGSKA, per germline (reference sequence). The CDR3 coding sequence is TGCAGTGCTAGGGGGAGCGGGAGTAGCCCGGATACGCAGTATTTT. Translation gives CSARGSGSSPDTQYF.

This chain connects TRBV12-3 or TRBV12-4 to TRBJ2-1; no definite D call. Trimming pared 6 bases from V and 8 bases from J, leaving 8 bases between. The CDR3 totals 11 residues. CDR3 in amino acids: CASSAWDEQFF. CDR3 bases: TGTGCCAGCAGCGCTTGGGATGAGCAGTTCTTC.

This clonotype was seen a handful of times. At one boundary the junction diverges from the germline segment, which might be a read error. This chain connects TRBV7-9 to TRBJ2-3; D is perhaps TRBD2 (5 bases). The CDR3 is 14 residues long. CDR1 SEHNR and CDR2 FQNEAQ come from the germline V gene (reference sequence). The CDR3 sequence: CASSIASGADTQYF. The CDR3 DNA follows: TGTGCCAGCAGCATAGCCTCCGGGGCAGATACGCAGTATTTT. Drawing the rest from reference TRBV7-9 and TRBJ2-3, the complete variable domain is DTGVSQNPRHKITKRGQNVTFRCDPISEHNRLYWYRQTLGQGPEFLTYFQNEAQLEKSRLLSDRFSAERPKGSFSTLEIQRTEQGDSAMYLCASSIASGADTQYFGPGTRLTVL.